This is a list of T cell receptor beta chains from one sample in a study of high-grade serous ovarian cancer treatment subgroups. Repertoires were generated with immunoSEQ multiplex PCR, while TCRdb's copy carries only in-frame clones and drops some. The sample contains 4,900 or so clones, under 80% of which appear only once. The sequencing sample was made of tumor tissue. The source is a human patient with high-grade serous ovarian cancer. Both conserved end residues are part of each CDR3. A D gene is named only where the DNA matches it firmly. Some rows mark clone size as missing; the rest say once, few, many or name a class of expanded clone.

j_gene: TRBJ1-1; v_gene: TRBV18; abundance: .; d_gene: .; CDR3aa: CASSPGLGGHSEAFF; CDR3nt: TGTGCCAGCTCACCCGGGCTTGGTGGGCACAGTGAAGCTTTCTTT
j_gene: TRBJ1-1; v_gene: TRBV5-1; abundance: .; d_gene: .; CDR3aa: CASSFLAGGAMNTEAFF; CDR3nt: TGCGCCAGCAGCTTCCTCGCGGGGGGGGCAATGAACACTGAAGCTTTCTTT
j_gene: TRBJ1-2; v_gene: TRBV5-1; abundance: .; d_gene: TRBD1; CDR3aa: CASSPQGDGYGYTF; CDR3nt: TGCGCCAGCAGCCCCCAGGGGGATGGCTATGGCTACACCTTC
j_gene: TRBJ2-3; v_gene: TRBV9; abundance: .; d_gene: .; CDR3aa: CASSVVGAGSTTDTQYF; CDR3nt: TGTGCCAGCAGCGTAGTCGGGGCGGGGAGTACCACAGATACGCAGTATTTT
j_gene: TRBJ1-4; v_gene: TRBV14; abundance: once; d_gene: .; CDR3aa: CASSPRTAEKLFF; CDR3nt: TGTGCCAGCAGCCCCCGGACCGCAGAAAAACTGTTTTTT
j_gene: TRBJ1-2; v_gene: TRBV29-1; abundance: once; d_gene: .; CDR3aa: CSVVVGGYTF; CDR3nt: TGCAGCGTTGTGGTCGGCGGCTACACCTTC
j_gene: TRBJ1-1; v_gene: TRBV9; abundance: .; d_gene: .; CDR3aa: CASSVEGGGEAFF; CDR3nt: TGTGCCAGCAGCGTAGAAGGCGGGGGTGAAGCTTTCTTT
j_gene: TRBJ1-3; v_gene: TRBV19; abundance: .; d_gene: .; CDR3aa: CASSMTSSGNTIYF; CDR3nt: TGTGCCAGTAGTATGACGAGCTCTGGAAACACCATATATTTT
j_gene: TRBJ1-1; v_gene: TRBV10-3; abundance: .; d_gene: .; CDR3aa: CAIRRAGGNTEAFF; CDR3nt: TGTGCCATCAGAAGGGCGGGGGGGAACACTGAAGCTTTCTTT
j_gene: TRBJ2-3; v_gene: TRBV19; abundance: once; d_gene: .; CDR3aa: CASSINQGADTQYF; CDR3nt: TGTGCCAGTAGTATTAACCAGGGCGCAGATACGCAGTATTTT
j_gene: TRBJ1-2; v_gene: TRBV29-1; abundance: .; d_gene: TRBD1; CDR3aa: CSVGDRGYYGYTF; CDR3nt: TGCAGCGTTGGGGACAGGGGTTACTATGGCTACACCTTC
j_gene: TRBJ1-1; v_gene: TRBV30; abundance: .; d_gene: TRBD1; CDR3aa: CAWSGGRQGQNTEAFF; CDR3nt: TGTGCCTGGAGTGGGGGCCGACAGGGTCAGAACACTGAAGCTTTCTTT
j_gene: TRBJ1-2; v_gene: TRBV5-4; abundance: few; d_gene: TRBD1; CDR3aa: CASGGAATGTYGYTF; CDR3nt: TGTGCCAGCGGGGGTGCAGCGACAGGGACCTATGGCTACACCTTC
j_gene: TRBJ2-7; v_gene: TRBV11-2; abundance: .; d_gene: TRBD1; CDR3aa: CASSLPDRVIEQYF; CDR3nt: TGTGCCAGCAGCTTACCAGACAGGGTAATCGAGCAGTACTTC
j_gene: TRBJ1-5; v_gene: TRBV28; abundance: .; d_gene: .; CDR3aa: CASSLRRLLGGPQHF; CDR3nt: TGTGCCAGCAGTTTACGAAGGCTCCTCGGTGGGCCCCAGCATTTT
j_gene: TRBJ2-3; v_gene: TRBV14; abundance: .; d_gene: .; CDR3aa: CASSQATVATDTQYF; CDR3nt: TGTGCCAGCAGCCAAGCGACAGTAGCCACAGATACGCAGTATTTT
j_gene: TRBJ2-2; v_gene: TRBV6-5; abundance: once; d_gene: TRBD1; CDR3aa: CASSYGTVNTGELFF; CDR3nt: TGTGCCAGCAGTTACGGGACAGTGAACACCGGGGAGCTGTTTTTT
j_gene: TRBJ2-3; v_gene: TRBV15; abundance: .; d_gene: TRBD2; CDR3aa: CATSLAGGTDTQYF; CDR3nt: TGTGCCACCTCCCTAGCGGGGGGCACAGATACGCAGTATTTT
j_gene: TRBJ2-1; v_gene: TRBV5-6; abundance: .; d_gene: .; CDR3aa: CASSYDRFGQVYNEQFF; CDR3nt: TGTGCCAGCAGCTATGACAGGTTCGGGCAGGTATACAATGAGCAGTTCTTC
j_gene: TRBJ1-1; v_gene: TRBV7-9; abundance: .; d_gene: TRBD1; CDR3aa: CASSTTSTGDTEAFF; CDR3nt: TGTGCCAGCAGCACGACTTCGACAGGGGACACTGAAGCTTTCTTT
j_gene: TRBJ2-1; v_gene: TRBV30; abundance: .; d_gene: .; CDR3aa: CAWNLGVGEQFF; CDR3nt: TGTGCCTGGAACTTAGGGGTAGGTGAGCAGTTCTTC
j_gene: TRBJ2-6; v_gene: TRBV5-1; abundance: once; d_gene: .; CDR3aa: CASSSVPVAGANVLTF; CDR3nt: TGCGCCAGCAGCTCCGTCCCTGTGGCTGGGGCCAACGTCCTGACTTTC
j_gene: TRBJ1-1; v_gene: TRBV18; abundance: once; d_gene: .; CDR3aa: CASSPAAGRNTEAFF; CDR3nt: TGTGCCAGCTCACCCGCTGCAGGTCGGAACACTGAAGCTTTCTTT
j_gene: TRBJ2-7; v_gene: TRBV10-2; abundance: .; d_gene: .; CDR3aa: CASSEGGYYEQYF; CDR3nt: TGCGCCAGCAGTGAAGGGGGGTACTACGAGCAGTACTTC
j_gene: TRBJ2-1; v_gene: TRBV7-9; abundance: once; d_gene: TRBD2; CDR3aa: CASSSTSGREGGEQFF; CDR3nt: TGTGCCAGCAGCTCTACTAGCGGGCGAGAGGGGGGGGAGCAGTTCTTC
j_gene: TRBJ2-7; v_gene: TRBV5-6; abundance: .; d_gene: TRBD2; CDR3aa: CASSLRGRGGSYEQYF; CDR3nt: TGTGCCAGCAGCTTAAGGGGCCGGGGGGGGTCTTACGAGCAGTACTTC
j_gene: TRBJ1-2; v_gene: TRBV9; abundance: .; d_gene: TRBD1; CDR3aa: CASSVDPGRGSDYGYTF; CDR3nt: TGTGCCAGCAGCGTAGATCCGGGCAGGGGGTCGGACTATGGCTACACCTTC
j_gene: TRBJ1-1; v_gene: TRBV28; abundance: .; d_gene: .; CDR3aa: CASSAGRTSQLLQMNTEAFF; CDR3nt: TGTGCCAGCAGCGCGGGTAGGACATCCCAGTTACTCCAGATGAACACTGAAGCTTTCTTT
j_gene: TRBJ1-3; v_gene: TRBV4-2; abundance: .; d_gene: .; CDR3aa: CASSQRPRGAGNSGNTIYF; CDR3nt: TGTGCCAGCAGCCAAAGACCTAGGGGGGCAGGAAACTCTGGAAACACCATATATTTT
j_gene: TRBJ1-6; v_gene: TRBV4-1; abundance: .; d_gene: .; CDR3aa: CASSQDERPRDSPLHF; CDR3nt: TGCGCCAGCAGCCAAGATGAGAGGCCTAGGGATTCACCCCTCCACTTT
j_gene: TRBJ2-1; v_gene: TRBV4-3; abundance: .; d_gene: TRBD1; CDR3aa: CASSQDNVGTAYNEQFF; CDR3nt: TGCGCCAGCAGCCAAGATAATGTCGGGACAGCTTACAATGAGCAGTTCTTC
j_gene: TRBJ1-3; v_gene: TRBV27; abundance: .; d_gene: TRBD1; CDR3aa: CASRPGQGLAISSGNTIYF; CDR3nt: TGTGCCAGCAGGCCCGGACAGGGGCTCGCTATTTCCTCTGGAAACACCATATATTTT
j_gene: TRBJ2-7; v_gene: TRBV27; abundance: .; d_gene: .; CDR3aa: CASSWNRDIDEQYF; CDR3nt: TGTGCCAGCAGTTGGAACAGGGATATCGACGAGCAGTACTTC
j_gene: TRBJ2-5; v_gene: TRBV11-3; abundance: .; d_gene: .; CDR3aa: CASSLGFRQGGETQYF; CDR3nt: TGTGCCAGCAGCTTAGGTTTTCGGCAGGGCGGTGAGACCCAGTACTTC